Listed below are T cell receptor beta chains from one sample, sequenced in a study of blood T cell repertoires in COVID-19. TCRdb keeps only in-frame clones here, not all; method: immunoSEQ multiplex PCR. Of 200,000 to 250,000 clones listed, 87% are singletons. Sequences were obtained from PBMCs or T cells enriched from blood (not recorded which). These receptors were taken from a young man who had recovered from COVID-19. Each CDR3 is given with its conserved first and last residue. The order of the fields is clone size, D gene, J gene, V gene, CDR3 protein, CDR3 DNA. D genes are given only for firm matches. Size tells how often a clone was seen (once, few, many) or the class of an expanded clone, and some rows leave it out.

>once|TRBD1|TRBJ1-3|TRBV10-2
CASSGGTGVGNTIYF
TGCGCCAGCAGTGGAGGGACAGGGGTTGGAAACACCATATATTTT
>NA|NA|TRBJ2-1|TRBV9
CASSANRERANEQFF
TGTGCCAGCAGCGCCAACAGGGAAAGGGCAAATGAGCAGTTCTTC
>NA|TRBD1|TRBJ1-1|TRBV11-3
CASSLRGQNTEAFF
TGTGCCAGCAGCTTGAGGGGGCAGAACACTGAAGCTTTCTTT
>NA|TRBD1|TRBJ2-3|TRBV9
CASSVSRGPGTDTQYF
TGTGCCAGCAGCGTGAGCAGGGGGCCGGGCACAGATACGCAGTATTTT
>once|NA|TRBJ1-4|TRBV11-3
CASSLGQFNEKLFF
TGTGCCAGCAGCTTAGGACAGTTTAATGAAAAACTGTTTTTT
>NA|NA|TRBJ1-5|TRBV30
CAWSEGLFQPQHF
TGTGCCTGGAGTGAGGGGCTTTTTCAGCCCCAGCATTTT
>NA|NA|TRBJ1-2|TRBV6-5
CASSYSGQGDGYTF
TGTGCCAGCAGTTACTCTGGCCAGGGTGATGGCTACACCTTC
>NA|NA|TRBJ2-7|TRBV7-2
CASSPEGRGSSYEQYF
TGTGCCAGCAGCCCGGAGGGTCGCGGAAGCTCCTACGAGCAGTACTTC
>NA|NA|TRBJ1-1|TRBV19
CASSPGFRGALVTEAFF
TGTGCCAGTAGTCCAGGTTTTCGGGGGGCTCTAGTCACTGAAGCTTTCTTT
>NA|TRBD1|TRBJ2-7|TRBV5-1
CASSLQGYEQYF
TGCGCCAGCAGCTTACAGGGGTACGAGCAGTACTTC
>NA|TRBD2|TRBJ2-5|TRBV18
CASSSLDLTAGETQYF
TGTGCCAGCTCATCACTTGATCTGACAGCGGGGGAGACCCAGTACTTC
>NA|NA|TRBJ2-1|TRBV10-3
CAISDFRGEQFF
TGTGCCATCAGTGACTTTCGAGGGGAGCAGTTCTTC
>NA|TRBD1|TRBJ2-7|TRBV2
CASSDRGWVKSEQYF
TGTGCCAGCAGTGACAGGGGGTGGGTTAAGTCCGAGCAGTACTTC
>NA|TRBD1|TRBJ1-3|TRBV27
CASSAGTGPIYF
TGTGCCAGCAGTGCCGGGACAGGACCGATATATTTT
>NA|NA|TRBJ1-3|TRBV5-1
CASTRSAGGSGNTIYF
TGCGCCAGCACGCGCTCGGCGGGGGGCTCTGGAAACACCATATATTTT
>once|NA|TRBJ2-7|TRBV27
CASSRLNRDEQYF
TGTGCCAGCAGCCGCTTAAACCGGGACGAGCAGTACTTC
>NA|TRBD1|TRBJ1-2|TRBV14
CASSRPGQGRNGYTF
TGTGCCAGCAGCCGCCCTGGACAGGGGCGAAATGGCTACACCTTC
>NA|TRBD1|TRBJ1-3|TRBV20-1
CSASVGGAAGNTIYF
TGCAGTGCTAGTGTAGGGGGCGCGGCTGGAAACACCATATATTTT
>NA|TRBD1|TRBJ1-5|TRBV6-6
CASSGGTGVLNQPQHF
TGTGCCAGCAGTGGCGGGACAGGGGTTCTCAATCAGCCCCAGCATTTT
>NA|TRBD2|TRBJ2-4|TRBV28
CASSIPGLASQNIQYF
TGTGCCAGCAGCATCCCGGGACTAGCGAGCCAAAACATTCAGTACTTC